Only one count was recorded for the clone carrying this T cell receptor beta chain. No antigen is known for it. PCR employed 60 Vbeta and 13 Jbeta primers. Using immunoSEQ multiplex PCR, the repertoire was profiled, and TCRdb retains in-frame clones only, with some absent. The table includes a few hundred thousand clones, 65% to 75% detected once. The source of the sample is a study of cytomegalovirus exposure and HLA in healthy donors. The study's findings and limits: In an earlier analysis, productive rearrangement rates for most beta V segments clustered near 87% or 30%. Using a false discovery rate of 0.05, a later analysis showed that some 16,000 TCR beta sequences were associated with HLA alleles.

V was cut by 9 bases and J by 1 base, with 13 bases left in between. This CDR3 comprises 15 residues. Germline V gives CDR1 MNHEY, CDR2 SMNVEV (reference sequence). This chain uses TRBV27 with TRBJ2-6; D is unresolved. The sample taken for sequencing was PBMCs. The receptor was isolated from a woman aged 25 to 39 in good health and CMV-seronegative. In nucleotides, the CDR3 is TGTGCCAGTGGAAGTTGGAGTTCTGGGGCCAACGTCCTGACTTTC. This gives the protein CASGSWSSGANVLTF.